The 7 T cell receptor beta chains reported below all come from one sample, sequenced in a study of regulatory T cells in long-lasting Graves disease. Building of the TCR beta libraries involved iRepertoire HTBI primers and Arm-PCR of CDR3 regions. Each CDR3 protein gets one entry after TCRdb re-called the multiplex PCR reads with MiXCR. The sample includes 650,000 to 850,000 distinct CDR3 sequences, 30% of them seen just once. Time point in this sample: persistent/refractory GD, antithyroid drugs over 5 years with positive TRAb. Isolated PBMC RNA provided the starting material for the TCR library. The material was peripheral blood mononuclear cells (PBMCs), obtained when the disease was refractory, from a patient treated with antithyroid drugs. The receptors derive from a female donor with Graves disease.

This clonotype has only a few counts. The chain joins TRBV27 to TRBJ1-5; D perhaps matches TRBD1 (5 bases). The germline gives CDR1 MNHEY, CDR2 SMNVEV (reference sequence). The CDR3 runs 17 residues. The germline V and J ends were trimmed by 7 bases and 2 bases, with 21 bases remaining between them. The DNA for the CDR3 is TGTGCCAGCAACCTATCTTTGGGGGACTCGGGCAATCAGCCCCAGCATTTT. Protein product: CASNLSLGDSGNQPQHF.

The V call is TRBV7-9, the J call TRBJ1-1, with 7 bases matching TRBD1. The V and J ends lost 1 base and 3 bases, in that order; junction bases with no gene match: 11. CDR3 length: 17 residues. Germline CDR1 reads SEHNR; CDR2 reads FQNEAQ (reference sequence). The CDR3 sequence is CASSLVVRSGGDTEAFF. CDR3 sequence (DNA): TGTGCCAGCAGCTTAGTAGTCCGGTCAGGGGGAGACACTGAAGCTTTCTTT.

This clonotype was observed at least ten times. The chain joins TRBV20-1 to TRBJ1-2, with D possibly TRBD1 on 6 matching bases. CDR3 length: 13 amino acids. CDR1 and CDR2 (germline): DFQATT, SNEGSKA (reference sequence). V lost 4 bases to trimming and J lost 3 bases, with 12 bases between them. CDR3 DNA sequence: TGCAGTGCTAAAACGGGGACATACTATGGCTACACCTTC. Residues: CSAKTGTYYGYTF.

V usage is TRBV28 and J usage is TRBJ1-4; possibly TRBD1 for D (5 bases). From germline, CDR1 is MDHEN and CDR2 SYDVKM. V shed 3 bases and J shed 7 bases, with 12 bases lying between them. This CDR3 contains 14 residues. The CDR3 spells CASSFSGAGEKLFF. The CDR3 nucleotides read TGTGCCAGCAGTTTTTCCGGGGCTGGTGAAAAACTGTTTTTT. The whole variable domain, remainder taken from reference TRBV28 and TRBJ1-4, is DVKVTQSSRYLVKRTGEKVFLECVQDMDHENMFWYRQDPGLGLRLIYFSYDVKMKEKGDIPEGYSVSREKKERFSLILESASTNQTSMYLCASSFSGAGEKLFFGSGTQLSVL.

This clonotype showed up many times. This sequence joins TRBV28 and TRBJ1-2; D is ambiguous. The germline V gene has CDR1 MDHEN and CDR2 SYDVKM. The CDR3 is 13 residues long. V shed 3 bases and J shed 4 bases, with 9 bases lying between them. The CDR3 region is CASSLPPAYGYTF. CDR3 nucleotides: TGTGCCAGCAGTTTGCCCCCCGCCTATGGCTACACCTTC.

This clonotype showed up just a few times. The chain has TRBV29-1 and TRBJ1-4, with D tentatively TRBD1 (5 bases). The CDR3 runs to 13 residues. Per germline, CDR1 SQVTM and CDR2 ANQGSEA. V gave up 6 bases and J gave up 5 bases, with 13 bases separating them. The CDR3 sequence is CSVRDGENEKLFF. As DNA, the CDR3 is TGCAGCGTACGGGACGGGGAAAATGAAAAACTGTTTTTT.

This clonotype has at least ten counts. This sequence joins TRBV6-5 and TRBJ2-6, with D unresolved. The CDR3 is 17 amino acids. Germline V gene lookup returns CDR1 MNHEY and CDR2 SVGAGI. Trimming shortened V by 2 bases and J by 4 bases, and 15 bases separated the two germline ends. CDR3 sequence (DNA): TGTGCCAGCAGTTACATGGCACAAGGTAACGGGGCCAACGTCCTGACTTTC. This encodes CASSYMAQGNGANVLTF.